The following is a TCR beta chain sequence with its context. The data were obtained in a study of T cells in Graves' hyperthyroidism and ophthalmopathy. Germline V gene lookup returns CDR1 MGHDK and CDR2 SYGVNS. V lost 7 bases and J 3 bases, leaving 10 bases between the germline ends. This CDR3 region has 12 residues. The source material, RNA transcripts, was used to amplify TCR beta CDR3 regions. HTBI primers were employed in a first-round RT-PCR of the TCR CDR3. TCRdb re-called the multiplex PCR reads with MiXCR, one entry per CDR3 protein. The sample holds about 840,000 distinct CDR3 sequences, approximately 40% seen once.

What was sequenced was blood. The V gene is TRBV25-1, the J gene TRBJ2-7; tentative D call: TRBD2 (6 bases). This receptor was taken from a man younger than 35 with Graves' hyperthyroidism. The CDR3 loop reads CASTKTSYEQYF. For the CDR3, the DNA is TGTGCCAGCACCAAGACTAGCTACGAGCAGTACTTC.